This entry lists 9 T cell receptor beta chains sequenced from one sample in a study of blood T cell repertoires in COVID-19. Profiling relied on immunoSEQ multiplex PCR, and the TCRdb table lists in-frame clones only, not all of them. The sample includes around 58,000 clones, over 65% of them seen just once. Sequencing was performed on peripheral blood. The source is a human donor in a cohort sampled during active COVID-19.

V gene TRBV10-1 combines with J gene TRBJ1-1; 8 nucleotides match TRBD1. The V gene end was trimmed by 7 bases and the J gene end by 7 bases; junction bases not matched to a gene: 11. Looked up from germline, CDR1 is WNHNN and CDR2 is SYGVQD (reference sequence). The CDR3 covers 14 residues. CDR3 amino acids: CASKPGQGSREAFF. For the CDR3, the DNA is TGCGCCAGCAAGCCAGGACAGGGCTCGCGTGAAGCTTTCTTT.

This chain joins TRBV28 and TRBJ1-2; D is undetermined. The CDR3 has 12 amino acids. The V gene's germline CDR1 is MDHEN and CDR2 SYDVKM. Trimming took 6 bases from V and 4 from J, leaving 9 bases between them. The CDR3 spells CASSSEAYGYTF. CDR3 in DNA: TGTGCCAGCAGCTCAGAGGCCTATGGCTACACCTTC.

CDR3 region: CASSLDGQGRLPQHF. CDR3 bases: TGCGCCAGCAGCTTGGACGGACAGGGGAGATTGCCCCAGCATTTT. The rearrangement joins TRBV5-1 to TRBJ1-5, with 9 positions matching TRBD1. Per the germline V gene, CDR1 is SGHRS and CDR2 is YFSETQ. The CDR3 covers 15 residues. Germline trimming cut 0 bases from V and 9 bases from J; bases unmatched to any gene: 7.

J is TRBJ2-3 and V is TRBV5-1, with TRBD2 matching 8 bases. The germline CDR1 and CDR2 sequences are SGHRS and YFSETQ. The V and J ends lost 6 bases and 0 bases, in that order; junction bases with no gene match: 9. The CDR3 runs 16 residues. CDR3 sequence (DNA): TGCGCCAGCACGCCCCATAGCGGGGCTAGCACAGATACGCAGTATTTT. Residues: CASTPHSGASTDTQYF.

The chain couples TRBV7-9 to TRBJ2-1; D might be TRBD2 (5 bases). There are 13 residues in the CDR3. V lost 5 bases and J 6 bases, leaving 11 bases between the germline ends. Per germline, CDR1 SEHNR and CDR2 FQNEAQ (reference sequence). CDR3 amino acids: CASSDIGGNEQFF. The CDR3 DNA reads TGTGCCAGCAGCGACATTGGAGGCAATGAGCAGTTCTTC.

This chain joins TRBV19 and TRBJ2-3; maybe TRBD2 (7 bases). Between the trimmed V and J ends, which lost 3 bases and 4 bases, there was a span of 17 bases. The length of the CDR3 is 16 residues. Looked up from germline, CDR1 is LNHDA and CDR2 is SQIVND (reference sequence). DNA of the CDR3: TGTGCCAGTAGTATCCGGGCCCCCGGGGGGCCAGATACGCAGTATTTT. Its protein product is CASSIRAPGGPDTQYF.

With respect to this clone: The sample holds other DNA sequences that translate to the same CDR3. The chain is built from TRBV18 and TRBJ1-5; D is uncertain. This CDR3 spans 17 amino acids. V was shortened by 3 bases and J by 4 bases, with 19 bases between the two germline ends. The germline V gene encodes CDR1 KGHSH and CDR2 LQKENI. The CDR3 sequence is CASSPPKSAAVNQPQHF. CDR3 bases: TGTGCCAGCTCACCGCCGAAATCGGCAGCGGTAAATCAGCCCCAGCATTTT. The entire variable domain, with the rest obtained from reference TRBV18 and TRBJ1-5, is as follows: NAGVMQNPRHLVRRRGQEARLRCSPMKGHSHVYWYRQLPEEGLKFMVYLQKENIIDESGMPKERFSAEFPKEGPSILRIQQVVRGDSAAYFCASSPPKSAAVNQPQHFGDGTRLSIL.

The chain recombines TRBV5-1 with TRBJ2-2, with 10 bases matching TRBD1. V lost 4 bases, J lost 2 bases, and 8 bases stayed unmatched. Germline V CDR1 and CDR2: SGHRS, YFSETQ. The CDR3 contains 17 residues. CDR3 protein: CASSMRQGALNTGELFF. The CDR3 region has the DNA TGCGCCAGCAGCATGCGACAGGGGGCATTAAACACCGGGGAGCTGTTTTTT.

The genes are TRBV5-6 and TRBJ1-5; 8 bases line up with TRBD1. The CDR3 covers 14 residues. The germline gives CDR1 SGHDT, CDR2 YYEEEE. J lost 3 bases, V lost 7 bases, and 6 bases had no gene match. CDR3 loop: CASGRQGNNQPQHF. The CDR3 nucleotides read TGTGCCAGCGGTAGACAGGGGAACAATCAGCCCCAGCATTTT.